A selection of T cell receptor beta chains follows, all from one sample in a study of cytomegalovirus exposure and HLA in healthy donors. Sequencing used immunoSEQ multiplex PCR; TCRdb keeps in-frame clones, though not all of them. The sample lists more than 95,000 clones; 65% to 75% were seen once. The sequenced sample consisted of PBMCs. The receptors here all came from a woman in her forties or fifties in good health and CMV-seropositive. The CDR3 runs from the conserved cysteine through the conserved F or W. Fields, in order: V gene, clone size, J gene, D gene, CDR3 protein, CDR3 DNA. A D gene is named only where the DNA matches it firmly. Where a row states a size, it is once, few, many or the class of an expanded clone; other rows omit it.

v_gene: TRBV7-2; abundance: NA; j_gene: TRBJ1-3; d_gene: TRBD1; CDR3aa: CASSATGASGNTIYF; CDR3nt: TGTGCCAGCAGCGCTACAGGGGCCTCTGGAAACACCATATATTTT
v_gene: TRBV9; abundance: NA; j_gene: TRBJ2-3; d_gene: TRBD2; CDR3aa: CASSVVFSGGTAQYF; CDR3nt: TGTGCCAGCAGCGTAGTTTTTAGCGGGGGGACGGCGCAGTATTTT
v_gene: TRBV28; abundance: NA; j_gene: TRBJ2-7; d_gene: NA; CDR3aa: CASRGDIREQYF; CDR3nt: TGTGCCAGCAGGGGGGACATCCGCGAGCAGTACTTC
v_gene: TRBV9; abundance: NA; j_gene: TRBJ2-7; d_gene: TRBD1; CDR3aa: CASSVGQGPYEQYF; CDR3nt: TGTGCCAGCAGCGTGGGACAGGGGCCCTACGAGCAGTACTTC
v_gene: TRBV13; abundance: NA; j_gene: TRBJ1-2; d_gene: TRBD1; CDR3aa: CASSPPHLGARGPNYGYTF; CDR3nt: TGTGCCAGCAGCCCCCCCCATCTGGGCGCCAGGGGGCCTAACTATGGCTACACCTTC
v_gene: TRBV28; abundance: NA; j_gene: TRBJ2-7; d_gene: TRBD1; CDR3aa: CASSPGTGGYEQYF; CDR3nt: TGTGCCAGCAGTCCCGGGACAGGGGGCTACGAGCAGTACTTC
v_gene: TRBV6-6; abundance: NA; j_gene: TRBJ1-5; d_gene: NA; CDR3aa: CASQKGVVYQPQHF; CDR3nt: TGTGCCAGTCAAAAAGGGGTGGTATATCAGCCCCAGCATTTT
v_gene: TRBV5-1; abundance: NA; j_gene: TRBJ2-2; d_gene: NA; CDR3aa: CASSLVADINTGELFF; CDR3nt: TGCGCCAGCAGCTTGGTGGCGGACATTAACACCGGGGAGCTGTTTTTT
v_gene: TRBV5-4; abundance: few; j_gene: TRBJ2-2; d_gene: NA; CDR3aa: CASSFGPLNTGELFF; CDR3nt: TGTGCCAGCAGCTTTGGGCCTTTAAACACCGGGGAGCTGTTTTTT
v_gene: TRBV18; abundance: NA; j_gene: TRBJ1-4; d_gene: NA; CDR3aa: CASSPQWATNEKLFF; CDR3nt: TGTGCCAGCTCACCACAATGGGCGACTAATGAAAAACTGTTTTTT
v_gene: TRBV5-1; abundance: NA; j_gene: TRBJ2-6; d_gene: NA; CDR3aa: CASSSSPNSGANVLTF; CDR3nt: TGCGCCAGCAGCTCTAGCCCAAATTCTGGGGCCAACGTCCTGACTTTC
v_gene: TRBV7-9; abundance: NA; j_gene: TRBJ1-2; d_gene: TRBD1; CDR3aa: CASSLGGTGGYGYTF; CDR3nt: TGTGCCAGCAGCTTAGGCGGGACAGGGGGTTATGGCTACACCTTC
v_gene: TRBV21-1; abundance: NA; j_gene: TRBJ2-3; d_gene: NA; CDR3aa: CASPPGGPAGDTQYF; CDR3nt: TGTGCCAGCCCACCGGGTGGCCCAGCTGGAGATACGCAGTATTTT
v_gene: TRBV6-5; abundance: NA; j_gene: TRBJ1-2; d_gene: NA; CDR3aa: CASSYSGGSPLGYTF; CDR3nt: TGTGCCAGCAGTTACTCGGGGGGTTCCCCTCTGGGCTACACCTTC
v_gene: TRBV6-1; abundance: NA; j_gene: TRBJ1-3; d_gene: NA; CDR3aa: CASSDQGSGNTIYF; CDR3nt: TGTGCCAGCAGTGATCAGGGCTCTGGAAACACCATATATTTT
v_gene: TRBV5-1; abundance: NA; j_gene: TRBJ2-7; d_gene: NA; CDR3aa: CASSLEMVVYEQYF; CDR3nt: TGCGCCAGCAGCTTGGAAATGGTGGTCTACGAGCAGTACTTC
v_gene: TRBV5-6; abundance: NA; j_gene: TRBJ1-2; d_gene: NA; CDR3aa: CASRRVYRVHGYTF; CDR3nt: TGTGCCAGCAGACGCGTCTACAGGGTTCATGGCTACACCTTC
v_gene: TRBV30; abundance: few; j_gene: TRBJ1-2; d_gene: NA; CDR3aa: CAWSLTRLGYTF; CDR3nt: TGTGCCTGGAGCCTAACGCGCCTGGGCTACACCTTC
v_gene: TRBV6-1; abundance: once; j_gene: TRBJ1-6; d_gene: TRBD1; CDR3aa: CANQGADNSPLHF; CDR3nt: TGTGCCAACCAGGGGGCGGATAATTCACCCCTCCACTTT
v_gene: TRBV7-2; abundance: NA; j_gene: TRBJ2-7; d_gene: TRBD1; CDR3aa: CASSRQQGAPSEQYF; CDR3nt: TGTGCCAGCAGCCGACAACAGGGGGCGCCGTCCGAGCAGTACTTC
v_gene: TRBV5-1; abundance: few; j_gene: TRBJ1-4; d_gene: TRBD1; CDR3aa: CASSPGQALRWGKLFF; CDR3nt: TGCGCCAGCAGCCCGGGACAGGCTCTACGGTGGGGAAAACTGTTTTTT
v_gene: TRBV19; abundance: NA; j_gene: TRBJ1-6; d_gene: TRBD1; CDR3aa: CASRQGADYNSPLHF; CDR3nt: TGTGCCAGTAGACAGGGGGCCGATTATAATTCACCCCTCCACTTT
v_gene: TRBV5-3; abundance: few; j_gene: TRBJ2-3; d_gene: NA; CDR3aa: CARSSGGGGATSTDTQYF; CDR3nt: TGTGCCAGAAGCAGTGGAGGGGGCGGCGCCACGAGCACAGATACGCAGTATTTT
v_gene: TRBV2; abundance: NA; j_gene: TRBJ1-2; d_gene: TRBD1; CDR3aa: CASSAQGVGYTF; CDR3nt: TGTGCCAGCAGTGCACAGGGGGTAGGCTACACCTTC
v_gene: TRBV9; abundance: NA; j_gene: TRBJ2-5; d_gene: NA; CDR3aa: CASSVVPEETQYF; CDR3nt: TGTGCCAGCAGCGTAGTGCCAGAAGAGACCCAGTACTTC
v_gene: TRBV6-6; abundance: NA; j_gene: TRBJ2-3; d_gene: TRBD2; CDR3aa: CASRTSSGGGDTQYF; CDR3nt: TGTGCCAGCAGAACATCTAGCGGGGGGGGAGATACGCAGTATTTT
v_gene: TRBV25-1; abundance: NA; j_gene: TRBJ2-1; d_gene: NA; CDR3aa: CASSERGNEQFF; CDR3nt: TGTGCCAGCAGTGAACGGGGGAATGAGCAGTTCTTC
v_gene: TRBV5-8; abundance: few; j_gene: TRBJ1-2; d_gene: NA; CDR3aa: CASSPNSGILGYTF; CDR3nt: TGTGCCAGCAGCCCTAACTCCGGGATCCTTGGCTACACCTTC